The clone carrying this T cell receptor (beta chain) showed up just a few times. This sample stems from a study of human T cells and chemical hapten exposure. The CDR3 consists of 13 residues. Trimming shortened V by 9 bases and J by 2 bases, and 12 bases separated the two germline ends. CDR1 is SEHNR, CDR2 FQNEAQ, per germline (reference sequence). In the library, unique molecular identifiers were attached to individual cDNA molecules. TCRdb called the reads again in MiXCR, with one record for every CDR3 protein. The sample shows roughly 120,000 distinct CDR3 sequences, approximately 9.3% of them seen only once. Total RNA came from unfractionated whole blood.

The sequenced sample was whole blood. The source is a human donor in good health. Some clones in this sample may be carry-over from other donors' samples. The rearrangement uses TRBV7-9 and TRBJ2-3; TRBD1 is a possible D gene (6 bases). The CDR3 nucleotides read TGTGCCAGTCGAGGGGGAGCCACAGATACGCAGTATTTT. Translation gives CASRGGATDTQYF.